This T cell receptor (beta chain) was found in a study of PD-1 and CTLA-4 blockade in melanoma. Clones were sequenced by immunoSEQ multiplex PCR, and TCRdb holds only the in-frame ones, with some missing. This sample has about 30,000 clones; roughly nine tenths occur once, and the top ten carry roughly 6%. Germline CDR1 and CDR2: MNHEY and SMNVEV (reference sequence). V was shortened by 2 bases and J by 6 bases, with 10 bases between the two germline ends. The CDR3 is 13 residues long. This clone was detected once. The source of this sequence is a human donor with melanoma. Sequences were derived from CD8+ T cells from peripheral blood, sampled from a patient given anti-PD-1 treatment. This sequence joins TRBV27 and TRBJ1-2, with D possibly TRBD1 on 5 matching bases. The CDR3 region has the DNA TGTGCCAGCAGTTTAGGGGGAATGGATGGCTACACCTTC. This sequence encodes CASSLGGMDGYTF.